This TCR beta chain is from a study of identical twins (dated by TCRdb to between 2015 and 2016). At the level of the whole study: TCR alpha and beta repertoires from monozygotic twins, unrelated adults of various ages and cord blood were deep-sequenced to test whether fetal clonotypes persist. To rule out contamination, replicate twin experiments were performed at different times with different library preparation protocols.

Every donor was a healthy Caucasian. Three pairs of female monozygotic twins, all aged roughly 18 to 29 years, were included in the twin cohort. Peripheral blood mononuclear cells were the source from which RNA for the TCR libraries was isolated. The paper as a whole reports these results and caveats: The excess sharing between twins in beta out-of-frame sequences was weaker because fewer shared sequences reduced the signal-to-noise ratio. Because the same donors could not be followed over many years, the conclusions relied on cross-sectional statistical analysis. Recombination models systematically underestimated out-of-frame TCR alpha sharing in monozygotic twins but agreed with sharing between unrelated individuals. Compared with coincidental sharing between unrelated individuals, out-of-frame TCR alpha sequences shared between twins showed an excess of sequences with low generation probability. Zero-insertion analyses could be partly confounded by invariant T cells such as MAIT and iNKT, although diverse VJ usage argued against such confounding for most clonotypes. Fewer insertions were carried by abundant cord blood beta clonotypes; a weaker similar trend was observed in young adult naive repertoires, while no such trend was observed in memory repertoires.

The library was generated by 5' RACE. The sequencer was an Illumina HiSeq 2000. Template switching added a universal primer binding site, and the final cDNA carried a unique molecular identifier that allowed TCR cDNA molecules to be counted accurately. First-strand cDNA for TCR alpha and beta chains was synthesized from specific primers in the conserved constant-segment region. To control for contamination, each cDNA library was double barcoded with a SMART-Mk sample barcode plus Illumina barcodes. TruSeq adapter sequences, together with Illumina sample barcodes, were added in two successive PCR steps. Sequencing of the TCR alpha and beta cDNA libraries was done on the Illumina HiSeq platform using custom primers. Processing in the source paper ran as follows. Raw reads were processed with MiGEC to extract unique molecular identifiers, and MiXCR was used to determine CDR3 positions. Recombination models were inferred per individual with the repgenHMM and IGoR tools using an EM algorithm. Shared clonotypes were analyzed with the tcR package in R, and sharing was normalized by the product of cloneset sizes. Out-of-frame nonproductive sequences were analyzed to study raw recombination free of thymic and clonal selection effects. TCRdb reran the public reads through fastp at Q25 and MiXCR, keeping productive beta chains. Each record represents a unique CDR3 protein, reported with the most common genes and DNA among its rows. Here the V and J calls rest on TCRdb's processing, not on the authors' analysis. The sample contains hundreds of thousands of distinct CDR3 sequences, 21% of them found a single time. The ten largest clones add up to about 4.5% of the sample.

Details on this clonotype: Its antigen is currently not known. Base qualities were left out, and no much larger clone turns up one base away.

Taken from cysteine to phenylalanine, the CDR3 has 14 residues. The entry retains the CDR3 DNA only, 42 bases that are in frame from base 1. Relative to germline, V is missing 5 bases and J is missing 7 bases, with 7 bases of the junction outside any gene match. The germline V gene gives CDR1 as SGDLS and CDR2 as YYNGEE. These data also featured in a second study, about T cells expressing NK-cell markers. As that second study puts it: Three sorted T-cell subsets (CD3+CD56+NKG2C+, CD3+CD56+NKG2C- and CD3+CD56-NKG2C+) from about 8 donors had their TCR beta-chain repertoires profiled. Among the eight sequenced donors, only one was HCMV-seronegative, while the other seven were HCMV-seropositive. In several experiments an anti-gammadeltaTCR antibody was added to restrict sorting to alphabetaTCR-expressing T cells. For over five donors, the dominant CD3+CD56+NKG2C+ clonotypes were among the top 10 CD8+ clonotypes and accounted for roughly 1.0-7.5% of CD8+ T cells. Those dominant clonotypes were again the most abundant among CD3+CD56-NKG2C+ cells in a handful of donors, at roughly 25-65%. Whether the expanded NKG2C-expressing T cell clones were specific for HCMV antigens was left unclear. The eight sequenced donors were randomly selected healthy volunteers, three men and five women. HCMV serostatus was determined by detecting HCMV-specific IgG in serum with a commercial ELISA kit. For over five donors, bulk peripheral blood T-cell repertoires were also sequenced from unsorted PBMC. MIGEC was used to demultiplex reads and group reads by UMI, and MiTCR was used to assemble and quantify clonotypes. To remove erroneous sequences, TCR cDNA sequences were retained only when supported by two or more reads. The tcR package was used for downstream repertoire analysis, and clonotypes were matched across fractions by CDR3 nucleotide sequence plus V segment. VDJmatch was used to annotate antigen specificity against VDJdb, with one amino acid substitution in CDR3 permitted.

The sequence links TRBV9 to TRBJ2-3, with 10 middle bases fitting TRBD2. The source of this sequence is a woman aged 18-29 years in good health. The sequenced sample consisted of PBMCs. DNA sequence: TGTGCCAGCAGTCCTACTAGCGGGACACATACGCAGTATTTT. The resulting protein is CASSPTSGTHTQYF. The full variable domain, completed from the reference TRBV9 and TRBJ2-3 proteins outside the CDR3, reads DSGVTQTPKHLITATGQRVTLRCSPRSGDLSVYWYQQSLDQGLQFLIQYYNGEERAKGNILERFSAQQFPDLHSELNLSSLELGDSALYFCASSPTSGTHTQYFGPGTRLTVL.